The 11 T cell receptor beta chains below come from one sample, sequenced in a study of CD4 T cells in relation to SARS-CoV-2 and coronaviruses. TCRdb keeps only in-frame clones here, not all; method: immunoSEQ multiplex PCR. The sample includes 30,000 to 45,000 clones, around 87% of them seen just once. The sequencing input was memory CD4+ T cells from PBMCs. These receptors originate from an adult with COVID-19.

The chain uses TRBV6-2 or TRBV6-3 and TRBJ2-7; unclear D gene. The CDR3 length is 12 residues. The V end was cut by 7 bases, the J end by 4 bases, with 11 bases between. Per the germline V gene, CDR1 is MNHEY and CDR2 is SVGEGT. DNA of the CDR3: TGTGCCAGCACCCCGGGCCCTTACGAGCAGTACTTC. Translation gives CASTPGPYEQYF.

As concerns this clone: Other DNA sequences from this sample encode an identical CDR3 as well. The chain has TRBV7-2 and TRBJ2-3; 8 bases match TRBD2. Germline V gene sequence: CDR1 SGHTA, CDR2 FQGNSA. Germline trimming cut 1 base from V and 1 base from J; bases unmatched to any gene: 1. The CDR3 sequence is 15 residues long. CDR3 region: CASSLGRGGTDTQYF. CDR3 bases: TGTGCCAGCAGCTTAGGGCGGGGGGGCACAGATACGCAGTATTTT.

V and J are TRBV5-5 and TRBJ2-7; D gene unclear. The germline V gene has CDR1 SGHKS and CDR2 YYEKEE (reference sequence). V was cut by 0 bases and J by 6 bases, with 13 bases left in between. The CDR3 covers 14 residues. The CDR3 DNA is TGTGCCAGCAGCTTGGAGGGCCAGTGGACCGAGCAGTACTTC. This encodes CASSLEGQWTEQYF.

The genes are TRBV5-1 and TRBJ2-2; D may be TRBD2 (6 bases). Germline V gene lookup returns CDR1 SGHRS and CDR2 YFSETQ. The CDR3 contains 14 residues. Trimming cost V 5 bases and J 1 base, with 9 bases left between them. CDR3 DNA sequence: TGCGCCAGCAGAGTAGCGGTGAACACCGGGGAGCTGTTTTTT. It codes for CASRVAVNTGELFF.

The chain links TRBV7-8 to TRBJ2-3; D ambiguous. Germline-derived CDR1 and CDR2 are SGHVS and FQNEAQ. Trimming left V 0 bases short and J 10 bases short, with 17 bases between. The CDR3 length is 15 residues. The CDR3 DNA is TGTGCCAGCAGCTTAGCGCATGAGGATTTTAGGGCGCAGTATTTT. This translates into CASSLAHEDFRAQYF.

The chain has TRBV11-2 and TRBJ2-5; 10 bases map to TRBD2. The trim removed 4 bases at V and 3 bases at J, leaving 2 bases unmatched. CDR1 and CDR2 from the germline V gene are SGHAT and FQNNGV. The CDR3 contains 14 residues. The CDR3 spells CASSWGLAKETQYF. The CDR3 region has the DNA TGTGCCAGCAGCTGGGGACTAGCGAAAGAGACCCAGTACTTC.

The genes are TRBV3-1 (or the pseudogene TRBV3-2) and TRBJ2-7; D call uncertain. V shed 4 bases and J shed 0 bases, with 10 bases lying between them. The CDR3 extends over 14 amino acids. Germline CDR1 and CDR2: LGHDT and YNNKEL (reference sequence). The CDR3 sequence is CASSPARSSYEQYF. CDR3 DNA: TGTGCCAGCAGCCCCGCACGCAGCTCCTACGAGCAGTACTTC.

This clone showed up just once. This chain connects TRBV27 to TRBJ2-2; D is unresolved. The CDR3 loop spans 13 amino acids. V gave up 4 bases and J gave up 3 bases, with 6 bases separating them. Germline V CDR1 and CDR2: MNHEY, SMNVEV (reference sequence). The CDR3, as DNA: TGTGCCAGCAGTTCGTTATACACCGGGGAGCTGTTTTTT. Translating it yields CASSSLYTGELFF.

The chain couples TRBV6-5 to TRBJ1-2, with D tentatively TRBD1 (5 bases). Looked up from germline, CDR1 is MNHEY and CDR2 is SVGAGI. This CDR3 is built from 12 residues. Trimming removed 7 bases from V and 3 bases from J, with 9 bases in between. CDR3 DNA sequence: TGTGCCAGCAAAGAAGGGGACTATGGCTACACCTTC. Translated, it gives CASKEGDYGYTF.

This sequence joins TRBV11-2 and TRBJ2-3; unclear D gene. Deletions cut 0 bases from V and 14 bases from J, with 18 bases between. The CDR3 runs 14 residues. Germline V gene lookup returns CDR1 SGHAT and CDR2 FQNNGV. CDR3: CASSLDLYPSAWYF. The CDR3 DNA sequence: TGTGCCAGCAGCTTAGATCTGTACCCCTCGGCGTGGTATTTT.

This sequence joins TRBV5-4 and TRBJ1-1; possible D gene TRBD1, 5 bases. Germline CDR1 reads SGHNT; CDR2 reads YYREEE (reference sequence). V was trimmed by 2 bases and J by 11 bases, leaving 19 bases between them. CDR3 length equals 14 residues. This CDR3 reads CASSLQVSGTEAFF. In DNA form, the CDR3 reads TGTGCCAGCAGCTTACAGGTTTCTGGTACGGAGGCTTTCTTT.